One and the same sample provided the 22 T cell receptor beta chains below, sequenced in a study of shared clonotypes between healthy human individuals. The protocol was immunoSEQ multiplex PCR, while the TCRdb copy is restricted to in-frame clones and leaves out a portion. The sample lists approximately 650,000 clones; about 95% were seen once. Naive CD8 populations comprised CD45RO-negative cells positively selected for CCR7, excluding terminally differentiated effector memory CD45RA+ cells. Specimen: naive CD8+ T cells sorted from blood. The receptors come from a woman in her thirties in good health.

The rearrangement joins TRBV7-7 to TRBJ2-1; no firm D call. The V end was cut by 2 bases, the J end by 5 bases, with 7 bases between. Germline V gene lookup returns CDR1 SSHAT and CDR2 FNYEAQ (reference sequence). This CDR3 spans 13 amino acids. CDR3 amino acids: CASSLSVNNEQFF. The CDR3 DNA is TGTGCCAGCAGCTTATCAGTTAACAATGAGCAGTTCTTC.

The chain uses TRBV5-6 and TRBJ1-1, with TRBD1 identical over 7 bases. CDR3 length equals 14 residues. From germline, CDR1 is SGHDT and CDR2 YYEEEE. V gave up 5 bases and J gave up 6 bases; unmatched junction bases: 10. CDR3: CASSTGTVPSEAFF. CDR3 sequence (DNA): TGTGCCAGCAGTACCGGGACAGTTCCATCTGAAGCTTTCTTT.

The rearrangement uses TRBV5-6 and TRBJ2-3, with TRBD2 matching over 10 bases. Germline trimming cut 2 bases from V and 0 bases from J; bases unmatched to any gene: 9. From germline, CDR1 is SGHDT and CDR2 YYEEEE. The CDR3 is 18 amino acids. CDR3 sequence (DNA): TGTGCCAGCAGCTTCCATTTTAGCGGGGGGCCCAGCACAGATACGCAGTATTTT. Amino acids: CASSFHFSGGPSTDTQYF.

The gene calls are TRBV4-1 and TRBJ2-1; no definite D call. V lost 3 bases, J lost 7 bases, and 13 bases lay in between. Germline-derived CDR1 and CDR2 are MGHRA and YSYEKL. The CDR3 has 14 amino acids. In DNA, the CDR3 is TGCGCCAGCAGCCAGGAAAGATACCGGAATGAGCAGTTCTTC. As protein: CASSQERYRNEQFF.

This clone has just one count. This chain uses TRBV5-8 with TRBJ1-1; D not resolved. The V and J ends lost 4 bases and 0 bases respectively, with 13 bases between them. Germline CDR1 SGHTS, CDR2 YDEGEE. The CDR3 totals 15 residues. CDR3 in amino acids: CASSQLQSMNTEAFF. CDR3 sequence (DNA): TGTGCCAGCAGCCAACTCCAGTCGATGAACACTGAAGCTTTCTTT.

The rearrangement links TRBV7-6 to TRBJ2-2, with 9 bases that match TRBD2. Germline lookup yields CDR1 SGHVS and CDR2 FNYEAQ. V gave up 1 base and J gave up 5 bases; unmatched junction bases: 2. The CDR3 loop spans 15 amino acids. Here the CDR3 DNA reads TGTGCCAGCAGCTTAGTCGGACTAGCGACCGGGGAGCTGTTTTTT. Protein sequence: CASSLVGLATGELFF.

This chain uses TRBV4-1 with TRBJ2-5, with D possibly being TRBD1 (5 bases). The length of the CDR3 is 16 residues. V gave up 0 bases and J gave up 2 bases, with 13 bases separating them. In germline, CDR1 is MGHRA, CDR2 YSYEKL. The DNA for the CDR3 is TGCGCCAGCAGCCAAGAGACAGAAATCCGTCAAGAGACCCAGTACTTC. Translated, it gives CASSQETEIRQETQYF.

The chain carries TRBV5-1 and TRBJ2-7; D may correspond to TRBD1 or TRBD2 (5 bases each). CDR1 and CDR2 (germline): SGHRS, YFSETQ. This CDR3 has 14 residues. Trimming took 4 bases from V and 3 from J, leaving 14 bases between them. CDR3 DNA sequence: TGCGCCAGCAGCCCCGGGGACGGACTCTACGAGCAGTACTTC. Protein: CASSPGDGLYEQYF.

CDR3 region: CASSAAGGYEQYF. CDR3 nucleotide sequence: TGCGCCAGCAGTGCGGCGGGAGGCTACGAGCAGTACTTC. V usage is TRBV10-2 and J usage is TRBJ2-7; TRBD2 aligns across 8 bases. The trim removed 4 bases at V and 3 bases at J, leaving 2 bases unmatched. Germline V lookup: CDR1 WSHSY, CDR2 SAAADI. CDR3 size: 13 residues.

The chain employs TRBV11-2 and TRBJ2-2; no clear D. The germline V gene has CDR1 SGHAT and CDR2 FQNNGV. This CDR3 is built from 11 residues. Trimming shortened V by 5 bases and J by 6 bases, and 4 bases separated the two germline ends. The CDR3 protein is CASSPAGELFF. The CDR3 DNA sequence: TGTGCCAGCAGCCCCGCCGGGGAGCTGTTTTTT.

This chain connects TRBV6-5 to TRBJ2-1; D not certain. This CDR3 comprises 14 residues. Germline V gene sequence: CDR1 MNHEY, CDR2 SVGAGI. V was cut by 2 bases and J by 0 bases, with 5 bases left in between. CDR3 in DNA: TGTGCCAGCAGTTACGAAGGCTCCTACAATGAGCAGTTCTTC. Its protein product is CASSYEGSYNEQFF.

This clone was found once. The chain's CDR3 is CASSIQGFNGYTF. CDR3 DNA: TGTGCCAGCAGCATACAGGGGTTTAATGGCTACACCTTC. The chain couples TRBV6-5 to TRBJ1-2; 7 bases align to TRBD1. The length of the CDR3 is 13 residues. V was clipped by 6 bases and J by 6 bases; unmatched bases: 7. Germline CDR1 is MNHEY and CDR2 is SVGAGI.

This clone is a singleton in its sample. This sample includes further DNA sequences coding for the same CDR3. The CDR3 coding sequence is TGTGCCAGCAGTCTTCGAAGCTCCTACAATGAGCAGTTCTTC. It codes for CASSLRSSYNEQFF. The chain couples TRBV27 to TRBJ2-1, with unresolved D. V dropped 5 bases and J dropped 0 bases, with 8 bases sitting between them. The CDR3 contains 14 residues. Germline CDR1 and CDR2: MNHEY and SMNVEV (reference sequence).

This rearrangement joins TRBV7-9 to TRBJ1-5; 12 positions match TRBD1. The CDR3 is 15 residues long. Losses at the gene ends were 5 bases for V and 7 bases for J; bases not matched to a gene: 6. Looked up from germline, CDR1 is SEHNR and CDR2 is FQNEAQ (reference sequence). CDR3: CASSRGQGAGQPQHF. The CDR3 nucleotides are TGTGCCAGCAGCCGGGGACAGGGGGCTGGGCAGCCCCAGCATTTT.

The rearrangement joins TRBV2 to TRBJ2-3; tentative D call: TRBD2 (6 bases). The CDR3 spans 15 residues. CDR1 and CDR2 from the germline V gene are SNHLY and FYNNEI. Deletions cut 6 bases from V and 0 bases from J, with 13 bases between. The CDR3 protein is CASSRGTSSTDTQYF. As DNA, the CDR3 is TGTGCCAGCAGCCGCGGGACGTCTAGCACAGATACGCAGTATTTT.

The chain carries TRBV4-1 and TRBJ1-1; no reliable D call. This CDR3 is 13 amino acids long. Between the trimmed V and J ends, which lost 1 base and 7 bases, there was a span of 10 bases. Germline assignment: CDR1 MGHRA and CDR2 YSYEKL. CDR3 in DNA: TGCGCCAGCAGCCAAGGGGCTGGGGTTGAAGCTTTCTTT. Its translation: CASSQGAGVEAFF.

Regarding this clone: Different DNA sequences within this sample yield the same CDR3. V usage is TRBV27 and J usage is TRBJ2-7; D remains unclear. CDR1 is MNHEY, CDR2 SMNVEV, per germline (reference sequence). The CDR3 spans 11 residues. The germline V and J ends were trimmed by 4 bases and 5 bases, with 6 bases remaining between them. DNA of the CDR3: TGTGCCAGCAGTTCCCGCGACGAGCAGTACTTC. This sequence encodes CASSSRDEQYF.

V usage is TRBV7-6 and J usage is TRBJ2-7, with D perhaps TRBD2 (6 bases). Trimming took 5 bases from V and 0 from J, leaving 11 bases between them. The germline CDR1 and CDR2 sequences are SGHVS and FNYEAQ. This CDR3 comprises 14 residues. The CDR3 protein is CASSAHGGSYEQYF. For the CDR3, the DNA is TGTGCCAGCAGCGCCCACGGGGGCTCCTACGAGCAGTACTTC. Combining the CDR3 with reference TRBV7-6 and TRBJ2-7 gives the whole variable domain GAGVSQSPRYKVTKRGQDVALRCDPISGHVSLYWYRQALGQGPEFLTYFNYEAQQDKSGLPNDRFSAERPEGSISTLTIQRTEQRDSAMYRCASSAHGGSYEQYFGPGTRLTVT.

The chain combines TRBV10-2 with TRBJ2-1; 9 nucleotides line up with TRBD2. After removal of 3 bases from V and 4 bases from J, the junction contained 7 bases not matched to a gene. Germline V gene data show CDR1 as WSHSY and CDR2 as SAAADI. This CDR3 is 16 amino acids long. The CDR3 is CASSDVVTSGYNEQFF. The CDR3, as DNA: TGCGCCAGCAGTGATGTTGTGACTAGCGGATACAATGAGCAGTTCTTC.

The rearrangement joins TRBV2 to TRBJ2-3, with 8 bases identical to TRBD2. V trimming: 4 bases; J trimming: 8 bases; junction bases outside the gene matches: 14. Looked up from germline, CDR1 is SNHLY and CDR2 is FYNNEI. CDR3 length: 16 amino acids. This CDR3 reads CASSGERELVEGTQYF. The CDR3 DNA is TGTGCCAGCAGTGGAGAGCGGGAGTTAGTAGAGGGTACGCAGTATTTT. Drawing the rest from reference TRBV2 and TRBJ2-3, the complete variable domain is EPEVTQTPSHQVTQMGQEVILRCVPISNHLYFYWYRQILGQKVEFLVSFYNNEISEKSEIFDDQFSVERPDGSNFTLKIRSTKLEDSAMYFCASSGERELVEGTQYFGPGTRLTVL.

This clone was seen just once. CDR3 loop: CASSQTSREGVNNEQFF. CDR3 sequence (DNA): TGTGCCAGCAGCCAAACATCGCGGGAGGGCGTCAACAATGAGCAGTTCTTC. The rearrangement joins TRBV4-2 to TRBJ2-1; TRBD2 matches at 9 bases. Unmatched junction bases numbered 10, after V lost 2 bases and J lost 5 bases. Germline CDR1 is LGHNA and CDR2 is YNFKEQ. The CDR3 is made up of 17 amino acids.

This chain links TRBV27 with TRBJ2-7, with TRBD1 as a possible D gene (6 bases). Trimming pared 4 bases from V and 3 bases from J, leaving 16 bases between. The CDR3 extends over 15 amino acids. Germline V gene sequence: CDR1 MNHEY, CDR2 SMNVEV (reference sequence). CDR3 sequence (DNA): TGTGCCAGCAGTTCGGTGGGGACGGGACACTACGAGCAGTACTTC. This encodes CASSSVGTGHYEQYF.